Listed below are T cell receptor beta chains from one sample, sequenced in a study of low-dose radiotherapy and immunotherapy resistance in tumors. TCRdb called the reads again in MiXCR, with one record for every CDR3 protein. Of approximately 91,000 distinct CDR3 sequences listed, roughly 19% were seen once; the top ten hold roughly 13%. Source: PBMCs, taken after low-dose radiotherapy plus immunotherapy. The receptor set was obtained from a female donor with ovarian cancer. The CDR3 runs from the conserved cysteine through the conserved F or W. A D gene is named only where the DNA matches it firmly. Clone size is not always given. Where it is, it says once, few, many or a class for expanded clones.

D gene: TRBD2; J gene: TRBJ2-3; V gene: TRBV4-1; clone size: many; CDR3 protein: CASSQDPKLAGESSTDTQYF; CDR3 DNA: TGCGCCAGCAGCCAAGATCCGAAACTAGCGGGAGAGAGTAGCACAGATACGCAGTATTTT
D gene: .; J gene: TRBJ2-3; V gene: TRBV7-9; clone size: many; CDR3 protein: CASSPVGTDTQYF; CDR3 DNA: TGTGCCAGCAGCCCCGTGGGCACAGATACGCAGTATTTT
D gene: .; J gene: TRBJ1-6; V gene: TRBV12-3/TRBV12-4; clone size: many; CDR3 protein: CASYSGTGTGISALHF; CDR3 DNA: TGTGCCAGCTATTCGGGCACCGGGACCGGAATATCTGCCCTCCACTTT
D gene: .; J gene: TRBJ1-5; V gene: TRBV12-3/TRBV12-4; clone size: few; CDR3 protein: CASRKGGHQPQHF; CDR3 DNA: TGTGCCAGCAGGAAGGGGGGGCATCAGCCCCAGCATTTT
D gene: .; J gene: TRBJ1-5; V gene: TRBV5-5; clone size: .; CDR3 protein: CASSSERTKPQHF; CDR3 DNA: TGTGCCAGCAGCTCAGAAAGGACAAAGCCCCAGCATTTT
D gene: TRBD1; J gene: TRBJ1-6; V gene: TRBV6-5; clone size: many; CDR3 protein: CASSYGQGMERSYNSPLHF; CDR3 DNA: TGTGCCAGCAGTTACGGACAGGGGATGGAGAGGTCCTATAATTCACCCCTCCACTTT
D gene: TRBD1; J gene: TRBJ1-3; V gene: TRBV2; clone size: many; CDR3 protein: CASRGDRFSGNTIYF; CDR3 DNA: TGTGCCAGCAGGGGGGACAGGTTCTCTGGAAACACCATATATTTT
D gene: .; J gene: TRBJ2-7; V gene: TRBV7-9; clone size: .; CDR3 protein: CASSLVLSETYEQYF; CDR3 DNA: TGTGCCAGCAGCTTAGTGCTCTCCGAAACCTACGAGCAGTACTTC
D gene: .; J gene: TRBJ2-2; V gene: TRBV11-2; clone size: many; CDR3 protein: CASSLARGETGELFF; CDR3 DNA: TGTGCCAGCAGCTTGGCCAGAGGCGAGACCGGGGAGCTGTTTTTT
D gene: .; J gene: TRBJ2-2; V gene: TRBV2; clone size: many; CDR3 protein: CASNPLGTGELFF; CDR3 DNA: TGTGCCAGCAACCCCTTGGGCACCGGGGAGCTGTTTTTT
D gene: .; J gene: TRBJ2-2; V gene: TRBV5-1; clone size: many; CDR3 protein: CASSSTPGVPTGELFF; CDR3 DNA: TGCGCCAGCAGCTCGACCCCAGGGGTCCCCACCGGGGAGCTGTTTTTT
D gene: .; J gene: TRBJ2-7; V gene: TRBV5-6; clone size: many; CDR3 protein: CASSLVAPRTYEQYF; CDR3 DNA: TGTGCCAGCAGCTTGGTGGCCCCCAGGACCTACGAGCAGTACTTC
D gene: TRBD1; J gene: TRBJ1-2; V gene: TRBV29-1; clone size: many; CDR3 protein: CSVVSRGLDYGYTF; CDR3 DNA: TGCAGCGTTGTGTCCAGGGGGCTGGACTATGGCTACACCTTC
D gene: TRBD2; J gene: TRBJ2-3; V gene: TRBV6-5; clone size: many; CDR3 protein: CASSYGREGNGDTQYF; CDR3 DNA: TGTGCCAGCAGTTACGGCCGGGAGGGAAATGGGGATACGCAGTATTTT
D gene: .; J gene: TRBJ2-1; V gene: TRBV21-1; clone size: few; CDR3 protein: CASSKGKWGYSYNEQFF; CDR3 DNA: TGTGCCAGCAGCAAAGGGAAATGGGGGTACTCCTACAATGAGCAGTTCTTC
D gene: .; J gene: TRBJ2-1; V gene: TRBV18; clone size: .; CDR3 protein: CASSPLRDMGEQFF; CDR3 DNA: TGTGCCAGCTCACCACTCCGGGACATGGGTGAGCAGTTCTTC
D gene: .; J gene: TRBJ2-7; V gene: TRBV29-1; clone size: many; CDR3 protein: CSVDPGRGGDEQYF; CDR3 DNA: TGCAGCGTTGATCCTGGCAGGGGGGGCGACGAGCAGTACTTC
D gene: .; J gene: TRBJ1-1; V gene: TRBV28; clone size: many; CDR3 protein: CASSFGHTATEAFF; CDR3 DNA: TGTGCCAGCAGTTTTGGACACACGGCCACTGAAGCTTTCTTT
D gene: .; J gene: TRBJ2-7; V gene: TRBV10-3; clone size: .; CDR3 protein: CAISEVPGPSGEQYF; CDR3 DNA: TGTGCCATCAGTGAAGTTCCGGGCCCCTCGGGGGAGCAGTACTTC
D gene: TRBD1; J gene: TRBJ2-2; V gene: TRBV15; clone size: many; CDR3 protein: CATSRDLTGSTGELFF; CDR3 DNA: TGTGCCACCAGCAGAGATCTGACAGGGAGCACCGGGGAGCTGTTTTTT
D gene: TRBD1; J gene: TRBJ2-7; V gene: TRBV20-1; clone size: many; CDR3 protein: CSAGSGTGVHEQYF; CDR3 DNA: TGCAGTGCTGGTTCGGGGACAGGGGTTCACGAGCAGTACTTC
D gene: .; J gene: TRBJ2-7; V gene: TRBV14; clone size: few; CDR3 protein: CASSQALEQYF; CDR3 DNA: TGTGCCAGCAGCCAAGCCCTCGAGCAGTACTTC
D gene: .; J gene: TRBJ1-1; V gene: TRBV29-1; clone size: many; CDR3 protein: CSVHPRVSEAFF; CDR3 DNA: TGCAGCGTTCATCCCAGGGTGAGTGAGGCTTTCTTT
D gene: .; J gene: TRBJ2-2; V gene: TRBV13; clone size: once; CDR3 protein: CASSVNTGEPFF; CDR3 DNA: TGTGCCAGCAGTGTAAACACCGGGGAGCCGTTTTTT
D gene: .; J gene: TRBJ2-2; V gene: TRBV5-4; clone size: many; CDR3 protein: CASSPAQGLSGELFF; CDR3 DNA: TGTGCCAGCAGCCCCGCCCAGGGTCTGTCCGGGGAGCTGTTTTTT
D gene: .; J gene: TRBJ2-1; V gene: TRBV25-1; clone size: few; CDR3 protein: CASSTLRAEQFF; CDR3 DNA: TGTGCCAGCAGTACGCTTAGGGCGGAGCAGTTCTTC
D gene: TRBD2; J gene: TRBJ2-7; V gene: TRBV27; clone size: .; CDR3 protein: CASSGLAGNYEQYF; CDR3 DNA: TGTGCCAGCAGCGGACTAGCGGGCAATTACGAGCAGTACTTC
D gene: .; J gene: TRBJ1-1; V gene: TRBV4-1; clone size: many; CDR3 protein: CASSQDSGRTEAFF; CDR3 DNA: TGCGCCAGCAGCCAAGACTCGGGGCGCACTGAAGCTTTCTTT
D gene: .; J gene: TRBJ2-5; V gene: TRBV7-2; clone size: few; CDR3 protein: CASSLESETQYF; CDR3 DNA: TGTGCCAGCAGCTTAGAGTCTGAGACCCAGTACTTC
D gene: .; J gene: TRBJ1-6; V gene: TRBV5-1; clone size: few; CDR3 protein: CASSVRDGSFSPLHF; CDR3 DNA: TGCGCCAGCAGCGTCCGGGACGGTTCTTTTTCACCCCTCCACTTT
D gene: .; J gene: TRBJ2-7; V gene: TRBV27; clone size: few; CDR3 protein: CASKGGGQTYEQYF; CDR3 DNA: TGTGCCAGCAAAGGTGGGGGACAAACTTACGAGCAGTACTTC
D gene: .; J gene: TRBJ2-1; V gene: TRBV20-1; clone size: many; CDR3 protein: CSARDSMRASNEQFF; CDR3 DNA: TGCAGTGCTAGAGATTCAATGAGAGCATCCAATGAGCAGTTCTTC
D gene: .; J gene: TRBJ2-4; V gene: TRBV6-2/TRBV6-3; clone size: many; CDR3 protein: CASSLGGLAKNIQYF; CDR3 DNA: TGTGCCAGCAGTTTAGGAGGGTTAGCCAAAAACATTCAGTACTTC
D gene: .; J gene: TRBJ2-7; V gene: TRBV29-1; clone size: many; CDR3 protein: CSVGRGDAYEQYF; CDR3 DNA: TGCAGCGTTGGGAGGGGGGACGCCTACGAGCAGTACTTC
D gene: .; J gene: TRBJ1-5; V gene: TRBV12-3/TRBV12-4; clone size: .; CDR3 protein: CASSRGQRGGNQPQHF; CDR3 DNA: TGTGCCAGCAGTCGAGGACAGCGGGGAGGCAATCAGCCCCAGCATTTT
D gene: .; J gene: TRBJ1-5; V gene: TRBV10-1; clone size: many; CDR3 protein: CASSESRNQPQHF; CDR3 DNA: TGCGCCAGCAGTGAATCCAGGAATCAGCCCCAGCATTTT
D gene: .; J gene: TRBJ1-1; V gene: TRBV2; clone size: many; CDR3 protein: CASSIGQGEAFF; CDR3 DNA: TGTGCCAGCAGTATTGGACAAGGAGAAGCTTTCTTT
D gene: TRBD1; J gene: TRBJ2-1; V gene: TRBV20-1; clone size: many; CDR3 protein: CSAHPGQGVNEQFF; CDR3 DNA: TGCAGTGCCCATCCGGGACAGGGGGTTAATGAGCAGTTCTTC
D gene: TRBD2; J gene: TRBJ2-7; V gene: TRBV10-3; clone size: .; CDR3 protein: CAISSGGSYEQYF; CDR3 DNA: TGTGCCATCAGCAGCGGGGGTTCCTACGAGCAGTACTTC
D gene: TRBD2; J gene: TRBJ2-1; V gene: TRBV9; clone size: .; CDR3 protein: CASSATSGPYNEQFF; CDR3 DNA: TGTGCCAGCAGCGCGACTAGCGGGCCCTACAATGAGCAGTTCTTC
D gene: TRBD2; J gene: TRBJ2-3; V gene: TRBV29-1; clone size: many; CDR3 protein: CSLGTSTDTQYF; CDR3 DNA: TGCTCGCTCGGGACTAGTACAGATACGCAGTATTTT
D gene: TRBD2; J gene: TRBJ2-1; V gene: TRBV11-3; clone size: many; CDR3 protein: CASSPRTSGSADEQFF; CDR3 DNA: TGTGCCAGCAGCCCTCGGACTAGCGGGAGTGCCGATGAGCAGTTCTTC
D gene: TRBD1; J gene: TRBJ1-2; V gene: TRBV20-1; clone size: many; CDR3 protein: CSARAGDSYGYTF; CDR3 DNA: TGCAGTGCTAGAGCCGGGGACAGCTATGGCTACACCTTC
D gene: .; J gene: TRBJ2-7; V gene: TRBV7-2; clone size: many; CDR3 protein: CASSFGGAGGMEQYF; CDR3 DNA: TGTGCCAGCAGCTTTGGTGGGGCAGGTGGAATGGAGCAGTACTTC
D gene: TRBD2; J gene: TRBJ2-7; V gene: TRBV20-1; clone size: many; CDR3 protein: CSARTTSGGIYEQYF; CDR3 DNA: TGCAGTGCGAGGACCACTAGCGGCGGGATCTACGAGCAGTACTTC
D gene: .; J gene: TRBJ2-3; V gene: TRBV11-2; clone size: many; CDR3 protein: CASSLVFGSDTQYF; CDR3 DNA: TGTGCCAGCAGCTTAGTCTTTGGTTCAGATACGCAGTATTTT
D gene: .; J gene: TRBJ2-2; V gene: TRBV28; clone size: many; CDR3 protein: CASNLRGHGELFF; CDR3 DNA: TGTGCCAGCAACCTCAGGGGTCACGGGGAGCTGTTTTTT
D gene: .; J gene: TRBJ1-5; V gene: TRBV5-1; clone size: many; CDR3 protein: CASSLDGRGSNQPQHF; CDR3 DNA: TGTGCCAGCAGCTTGGATGGTAGGGGTTCGAATCAGCCCCAGCATTTT
D gene: .; J gene: TRBJ2-3; V gene: TRBV5-1; clone size: .; CDR3 protein: CASSISGITDTQYF; CDR3 DNA: TGCGCCAGCAGCATAAGCGGAATCACAGATACGCAGTATTTT
D gene: .; J gene: TRBJ1-3; V gene: TRBV14; clone size: many; CDR3 protein: CASSLVGNTIYF; CDR3 DNA: TGTGCCAGCAGCCTCGTTGGAAACACCATATATTTT
D gene: .; J gene: TRBJ2-3; V gene: TRBV5-4; clone size: .; CDR3 protein: CASSLIISTDTQYF; CDR3 DNA: TGTGCCAGCAGCCTAATAATAAGCACAGATACGCAGTATTTT
D gene: .; J gene: TRBJ2-1; V gene: TRBV9; clone size: few; CDR3 protein: CASSPRGGNEQFF; CDR3 DNA: TGTGCCAGCAGCCCCCGTGGAGGCAATGAGCAGTTCTTC
D gene: .; J gene: TRBJ2-1; V gene: TRBV19; clone size: few; CDR3 protein: CASSTGQTNEQFF; CDR3 DNA: TGTGCCAGTAGTACAGGACAGACAAATGAGCAGTTCTTC
D gene: TRBD1; J gene: TRBJ2-7; V gene: TRBV6-2/TRBV6-3; clone size: many; CDR3 protein: CASTEQGAYEQYF; CDR3 DNA: TGTGCCAGCACCGAACAGGGGGCGTACGAGCAGTACTTC
D gene: TRBD1; J gene: TRBJ2-1; V gene: TRBV11-2; clone size: .; CDR3 protein: CASSYEPGGSYEQFF; CDR3 DNA: TGTGCCAGCAGCTATGAACCAGGGGGCTCGTATGAGCAGTTCTTC
D gene: .; J gene: TRBJ1-1; V gene: TRBV5-1; clone size: .; CDR3 protein: CASSSGTLNTEAFF; CDR3 DNA: TGCGCCAGCAGCTCCGGGACGCTGAACACTGAAGCTTTCTTT
D gene: TRBD2; J gene: TRBJ2-1; V gene: TRBV28; clone size: .; CDR3 protein: CASTASSGRQGEQFF; CDR3 DNA: TGTGCCAGCACCGCATCTAGCGGGAGGCAGGGTGAGCAGTTCTTC
D gene: TRBD2; J gene: TRBJ2-5; V gene: TRBV3-1; clone size: many; CDR3 protein: CASSHRTSGREETQYF; CDR3 DNA: TGTGCCAGCAGCCATCGGACTAGCGGGAGGGAAGAGACCCAGTACTTC